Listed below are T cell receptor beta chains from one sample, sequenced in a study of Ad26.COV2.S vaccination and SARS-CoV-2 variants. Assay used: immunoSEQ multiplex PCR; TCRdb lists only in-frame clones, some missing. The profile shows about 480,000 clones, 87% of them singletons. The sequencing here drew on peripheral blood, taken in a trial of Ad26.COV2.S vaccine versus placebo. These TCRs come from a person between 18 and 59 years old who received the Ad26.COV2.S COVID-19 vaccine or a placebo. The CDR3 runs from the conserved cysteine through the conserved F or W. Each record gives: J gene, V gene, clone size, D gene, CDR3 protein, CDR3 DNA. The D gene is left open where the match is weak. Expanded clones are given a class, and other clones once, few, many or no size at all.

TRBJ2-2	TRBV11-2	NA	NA	CASSLDRAFPGELFF	TGTGCCAGCAGCTTAGATCGGGCCTTCCCCGGGGAGCTGTTTTTT
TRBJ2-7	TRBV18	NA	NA	CASSPDPGQGTVEQYF	TGTGCCAGCTCACCAGATCCCGGGCAAGGCACCGTCGAGCAGTACTTC
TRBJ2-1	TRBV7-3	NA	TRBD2	CASSWGSGSYPNEQFF	TGTGCCAGCAGCTGGGGAAGCGGGAGCTATCCCAATGAGCAGTTCTTC
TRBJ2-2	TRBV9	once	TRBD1	CASSPRTGATGELFF	TGTGCCAGCAGCCCACGGACAGGGGCCACCGGGGAGCTGTTTTTT
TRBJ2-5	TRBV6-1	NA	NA	CASSESRETQYF	TGTGCCAGCAGTGAATCGCGGGAGACCCAGTACTTC
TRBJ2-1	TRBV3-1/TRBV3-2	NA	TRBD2	CASQLAGTNEQFF	TGTGCCAGCCAACTAGCGGGGACAAATGAGCAGTTCTTC
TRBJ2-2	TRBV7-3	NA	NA	CASSNNRANTGELFF	TGTGCCAGCAGTAACAACCGGGCGAACACCGGGGAGCTGTTTTTT
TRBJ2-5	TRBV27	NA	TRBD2	CASSPLAGGEETQYF	TGTGCCAGCAGTCCACTAGCGGGAGGTGAAGAGACCCAGTACTTC
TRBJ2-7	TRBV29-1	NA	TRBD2	CSIKGLAGERAASEQYF	TGCAGCATCAAGGGACTAGCGGGAGAGAGGGCTGCCTCCGAGCAGTACTTC
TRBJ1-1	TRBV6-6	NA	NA	CASSYSRGGTAEAFF	TGTGCCAGCAGTTACTCGAGAGGGGGTACGGCTGAAGCTTTCTTT
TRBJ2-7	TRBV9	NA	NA	CASSLGDQSSYEQYF	TGTGCCAGCAGCCTGGGAGACCAAAGCTCCTACGAGCAGTACTTC
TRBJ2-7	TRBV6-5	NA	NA	CAAGQTYEQYF	TGTGCCGCTGGGCAGACCTACGAGCAGTACTTC
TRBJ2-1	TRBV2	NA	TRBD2	CASSLGGRDRYNEQFF	TGTGCCAGCAGTTTGGGCGGGAGGGACCGATACAATGAGCAGTTCTTC
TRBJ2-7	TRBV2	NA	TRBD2	CASSELAAVRYF	TGTGCCAGCAGTGAACTAGCGGCGGTGAGGTACTTC
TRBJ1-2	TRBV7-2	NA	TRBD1	CASSFKRTGSPYGYTF	TGTGCCAGCAGCTTTAAGAGGACAGGATCCCCCTATGGCTACACCTTC
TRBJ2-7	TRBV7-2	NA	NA	CASSFSQGSEQYF	TGTGCCAGCAGCTTCAGCCAGGGATCCGAGCAGTACTTC
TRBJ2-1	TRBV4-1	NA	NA	CASSQALSRLTFPKQFF	TGCGCCAGCAGCCAAGCCCTAAGCCGGCTGACATTCCCGAAGCAGTTCTTC
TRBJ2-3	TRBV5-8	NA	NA	CASSAGARGLDTQYF	TGTGCCAGCAGCGCGGGGGCGCGGGGGTTAGATACGCAGTATTTT
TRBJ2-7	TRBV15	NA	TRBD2	CATSRERASGNSYEQYF	TGTGCCACCAGCAGAGAAAGGGCTAGCGGGAACTCCTACGAGCAGTACTTC
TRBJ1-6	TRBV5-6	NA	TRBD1	CASSLAGPTGEFHF	TGTGCCAGCAGCTTGGCGGGACCGACAGGGGAATTCCACTTT
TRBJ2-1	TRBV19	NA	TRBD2	CASSALAGNEQFF	TGTGCCAGTAGTGCCCTAGCGGGCAATGAGCAGTTCTTC
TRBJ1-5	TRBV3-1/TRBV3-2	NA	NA	CASSSRGVQPQHF	TGTGCCAGCAGCTCCCGGGGGGTCCAGCCCCAGCATTTT
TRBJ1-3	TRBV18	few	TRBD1	CASSPRTGFSGNTIYF	TGTGCCAGCTCACCCAGGACAGGGTTTTCTGGAAACACCATATATTTT
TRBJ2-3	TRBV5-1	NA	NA	CASSPRRGGDTDTQYF	TGCGCCAGCAGCCCCCGTAGGGGGGGAGACACAGATACGCAGTATTTT
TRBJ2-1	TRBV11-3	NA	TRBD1	CASSARPGQGAEQFF	TGTGCCAGCAGCGCACGACCGGGACAGGGCGCGGAGCAGTTCTTC
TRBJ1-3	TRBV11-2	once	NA	CASSLDSMAISGNTIYF	TGTGCCAGCAGCTTAGATTCGATGGCCATCTCTGGAAACACCATATATTTT
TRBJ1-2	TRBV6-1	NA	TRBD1	CASSARSVDRVGGYTF	TGTGCCAGCAGTGCACGATCCGTAGACAGGGTTGGGGGCTACACCTTC
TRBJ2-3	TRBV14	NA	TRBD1	CASSPVDREDTQYF	TGTGCCAGCAGCCCCGTCGACAGGGAAGATACGCAGTATTTT
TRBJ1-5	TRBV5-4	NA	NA	CASSLYGQPQHF	TGTGCCAGCAGCTTGTATGGTCAGCCCCAGCATTTT
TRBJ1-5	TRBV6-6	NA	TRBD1	CASREGQGARQPQHF	TGTGCCAGCAGGGAGGGACAGGGGGCGCGGCAGCCCCAGCATTTT
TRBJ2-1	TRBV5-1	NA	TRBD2	CASSLGLAGGYLNEQFF	TGCGCCAGCAGCTTGGGACTAGCGGGAGGCTACCTCAATGAGCAGTTCTTC
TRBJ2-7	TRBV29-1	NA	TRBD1	CSVAQGAGGNYEQYF	TGCAGCGTTGCCCAGGGGGCTGGAGGGAATTACGAGCAGTACTTC
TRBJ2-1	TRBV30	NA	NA	CAWRGIDEQFF	TGTGCCTGGAGAGGAATTGATGAGCAGTTCTTC
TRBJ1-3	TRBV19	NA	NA	CASRATVSSGNTIYF	TGTGCCAGCCGAGCGACAGTTTCCTCTGGAAACACCATATATTTT
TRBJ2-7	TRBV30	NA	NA	CAWSRQVQRDEQYF	TGTGCCTGGAGTAGACAGGTACAGAGGGACGAGCAGTACTTC
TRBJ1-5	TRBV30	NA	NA	CAWSVRNQPQHF	TGTGCCTGGAGTGTCCGGAATCAGCCCCAGCATTTT
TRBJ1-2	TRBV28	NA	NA	CASSLGVRSPNFNYGYTF	TGTGCCAGCAGTTTAGGAGTTCGGAGTCCAAATTTTAACTATGGCTACACCTTC
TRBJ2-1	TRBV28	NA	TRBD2	CASSSPSTSGRYNEQFF	TGTGCCAGCAGTTCTCCCTCAACTAGCGGGAGATACAATGAGCAGTTCTTC
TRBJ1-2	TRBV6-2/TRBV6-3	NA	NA	CASSYVGRTNYGYTF	TGTGCCAGCAGTTACGTCGGGAGAACTAACTATGGCTACACCTTC
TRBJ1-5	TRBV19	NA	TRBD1	CASSNTGVSNQPQHF	TGTGCCAGTAGTAACACAGGGGTTAGCAATCAGCCCCAGCATTTT
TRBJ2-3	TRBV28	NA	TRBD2	CASSFFWAGGGTDTQYF	TGTGCCAGCAGTTTTTTTTGGGCGGGAGGGGGCACAGATACGCAGTATTTT
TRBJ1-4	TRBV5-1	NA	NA	CASSAGPTEKLFF	TGCGCCAGCAGCGCCGGACCTACCGAAAAACTGTTTTTT
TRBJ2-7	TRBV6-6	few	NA	CASSYVSDEQYF	TGTGCCAGCAGTTACGTGTCGGACGAGCAGTACTTC
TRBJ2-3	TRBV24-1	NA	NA	CATSDFGGGRTTDTQYF	TGTGCCACCAGTGATTTTGGAGGGGGGAGAACCACAGATACGCAGTATTTT
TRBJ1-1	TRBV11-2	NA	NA	CASSLEVTTEAFF	TGTGCCAGCAGCTTAGAAGTGACTACTGAAGCTTTCTTT
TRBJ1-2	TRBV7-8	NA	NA	CASSLGTNYGYTF	TGTGCCAGCAGCCTCGGGACTAACTATGGCTACACCTTC
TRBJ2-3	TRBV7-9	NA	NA	CASSLEADTQYF	TGTGCCAGCAGCTTAGAAGCAGATACGCAGTATTTT
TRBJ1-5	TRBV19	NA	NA	CASSGHGTDQPQHF	TGTGCCAGTAGTGGTCACGGGACGGATCAGCCCCAGCATTTT
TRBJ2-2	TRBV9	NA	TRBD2	CASNPSGRLGTGELFF	TGTGCCAGCAACCCTAGCGGGAGGTTAGGTACCGGGGAGCTGTTTTTT
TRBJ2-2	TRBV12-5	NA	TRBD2	CASGRTSGAGTGELFF	TGTGCTAGTGGGCGGACTAGCGGGGCGGGGACCGGGGAGCTGTTTTTT
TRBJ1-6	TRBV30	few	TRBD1	CAWSATGGANSPLHF	TGTGCCTGGAGCGCCACAGGGGGCGCTAATTCACCCCTCCACTTT
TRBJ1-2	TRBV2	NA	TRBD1	CASNDRVYGYTF	TGTGCCAGCAACGACAGGGTCTATGGCTACACCTTC
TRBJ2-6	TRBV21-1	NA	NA	CASSTHTSRLRRTGANVLTF	TGTGCCAGCAGCACTCACACCAGTAGACTCCGGAGGACTGGGGCCAACGTCCTGACTTTC